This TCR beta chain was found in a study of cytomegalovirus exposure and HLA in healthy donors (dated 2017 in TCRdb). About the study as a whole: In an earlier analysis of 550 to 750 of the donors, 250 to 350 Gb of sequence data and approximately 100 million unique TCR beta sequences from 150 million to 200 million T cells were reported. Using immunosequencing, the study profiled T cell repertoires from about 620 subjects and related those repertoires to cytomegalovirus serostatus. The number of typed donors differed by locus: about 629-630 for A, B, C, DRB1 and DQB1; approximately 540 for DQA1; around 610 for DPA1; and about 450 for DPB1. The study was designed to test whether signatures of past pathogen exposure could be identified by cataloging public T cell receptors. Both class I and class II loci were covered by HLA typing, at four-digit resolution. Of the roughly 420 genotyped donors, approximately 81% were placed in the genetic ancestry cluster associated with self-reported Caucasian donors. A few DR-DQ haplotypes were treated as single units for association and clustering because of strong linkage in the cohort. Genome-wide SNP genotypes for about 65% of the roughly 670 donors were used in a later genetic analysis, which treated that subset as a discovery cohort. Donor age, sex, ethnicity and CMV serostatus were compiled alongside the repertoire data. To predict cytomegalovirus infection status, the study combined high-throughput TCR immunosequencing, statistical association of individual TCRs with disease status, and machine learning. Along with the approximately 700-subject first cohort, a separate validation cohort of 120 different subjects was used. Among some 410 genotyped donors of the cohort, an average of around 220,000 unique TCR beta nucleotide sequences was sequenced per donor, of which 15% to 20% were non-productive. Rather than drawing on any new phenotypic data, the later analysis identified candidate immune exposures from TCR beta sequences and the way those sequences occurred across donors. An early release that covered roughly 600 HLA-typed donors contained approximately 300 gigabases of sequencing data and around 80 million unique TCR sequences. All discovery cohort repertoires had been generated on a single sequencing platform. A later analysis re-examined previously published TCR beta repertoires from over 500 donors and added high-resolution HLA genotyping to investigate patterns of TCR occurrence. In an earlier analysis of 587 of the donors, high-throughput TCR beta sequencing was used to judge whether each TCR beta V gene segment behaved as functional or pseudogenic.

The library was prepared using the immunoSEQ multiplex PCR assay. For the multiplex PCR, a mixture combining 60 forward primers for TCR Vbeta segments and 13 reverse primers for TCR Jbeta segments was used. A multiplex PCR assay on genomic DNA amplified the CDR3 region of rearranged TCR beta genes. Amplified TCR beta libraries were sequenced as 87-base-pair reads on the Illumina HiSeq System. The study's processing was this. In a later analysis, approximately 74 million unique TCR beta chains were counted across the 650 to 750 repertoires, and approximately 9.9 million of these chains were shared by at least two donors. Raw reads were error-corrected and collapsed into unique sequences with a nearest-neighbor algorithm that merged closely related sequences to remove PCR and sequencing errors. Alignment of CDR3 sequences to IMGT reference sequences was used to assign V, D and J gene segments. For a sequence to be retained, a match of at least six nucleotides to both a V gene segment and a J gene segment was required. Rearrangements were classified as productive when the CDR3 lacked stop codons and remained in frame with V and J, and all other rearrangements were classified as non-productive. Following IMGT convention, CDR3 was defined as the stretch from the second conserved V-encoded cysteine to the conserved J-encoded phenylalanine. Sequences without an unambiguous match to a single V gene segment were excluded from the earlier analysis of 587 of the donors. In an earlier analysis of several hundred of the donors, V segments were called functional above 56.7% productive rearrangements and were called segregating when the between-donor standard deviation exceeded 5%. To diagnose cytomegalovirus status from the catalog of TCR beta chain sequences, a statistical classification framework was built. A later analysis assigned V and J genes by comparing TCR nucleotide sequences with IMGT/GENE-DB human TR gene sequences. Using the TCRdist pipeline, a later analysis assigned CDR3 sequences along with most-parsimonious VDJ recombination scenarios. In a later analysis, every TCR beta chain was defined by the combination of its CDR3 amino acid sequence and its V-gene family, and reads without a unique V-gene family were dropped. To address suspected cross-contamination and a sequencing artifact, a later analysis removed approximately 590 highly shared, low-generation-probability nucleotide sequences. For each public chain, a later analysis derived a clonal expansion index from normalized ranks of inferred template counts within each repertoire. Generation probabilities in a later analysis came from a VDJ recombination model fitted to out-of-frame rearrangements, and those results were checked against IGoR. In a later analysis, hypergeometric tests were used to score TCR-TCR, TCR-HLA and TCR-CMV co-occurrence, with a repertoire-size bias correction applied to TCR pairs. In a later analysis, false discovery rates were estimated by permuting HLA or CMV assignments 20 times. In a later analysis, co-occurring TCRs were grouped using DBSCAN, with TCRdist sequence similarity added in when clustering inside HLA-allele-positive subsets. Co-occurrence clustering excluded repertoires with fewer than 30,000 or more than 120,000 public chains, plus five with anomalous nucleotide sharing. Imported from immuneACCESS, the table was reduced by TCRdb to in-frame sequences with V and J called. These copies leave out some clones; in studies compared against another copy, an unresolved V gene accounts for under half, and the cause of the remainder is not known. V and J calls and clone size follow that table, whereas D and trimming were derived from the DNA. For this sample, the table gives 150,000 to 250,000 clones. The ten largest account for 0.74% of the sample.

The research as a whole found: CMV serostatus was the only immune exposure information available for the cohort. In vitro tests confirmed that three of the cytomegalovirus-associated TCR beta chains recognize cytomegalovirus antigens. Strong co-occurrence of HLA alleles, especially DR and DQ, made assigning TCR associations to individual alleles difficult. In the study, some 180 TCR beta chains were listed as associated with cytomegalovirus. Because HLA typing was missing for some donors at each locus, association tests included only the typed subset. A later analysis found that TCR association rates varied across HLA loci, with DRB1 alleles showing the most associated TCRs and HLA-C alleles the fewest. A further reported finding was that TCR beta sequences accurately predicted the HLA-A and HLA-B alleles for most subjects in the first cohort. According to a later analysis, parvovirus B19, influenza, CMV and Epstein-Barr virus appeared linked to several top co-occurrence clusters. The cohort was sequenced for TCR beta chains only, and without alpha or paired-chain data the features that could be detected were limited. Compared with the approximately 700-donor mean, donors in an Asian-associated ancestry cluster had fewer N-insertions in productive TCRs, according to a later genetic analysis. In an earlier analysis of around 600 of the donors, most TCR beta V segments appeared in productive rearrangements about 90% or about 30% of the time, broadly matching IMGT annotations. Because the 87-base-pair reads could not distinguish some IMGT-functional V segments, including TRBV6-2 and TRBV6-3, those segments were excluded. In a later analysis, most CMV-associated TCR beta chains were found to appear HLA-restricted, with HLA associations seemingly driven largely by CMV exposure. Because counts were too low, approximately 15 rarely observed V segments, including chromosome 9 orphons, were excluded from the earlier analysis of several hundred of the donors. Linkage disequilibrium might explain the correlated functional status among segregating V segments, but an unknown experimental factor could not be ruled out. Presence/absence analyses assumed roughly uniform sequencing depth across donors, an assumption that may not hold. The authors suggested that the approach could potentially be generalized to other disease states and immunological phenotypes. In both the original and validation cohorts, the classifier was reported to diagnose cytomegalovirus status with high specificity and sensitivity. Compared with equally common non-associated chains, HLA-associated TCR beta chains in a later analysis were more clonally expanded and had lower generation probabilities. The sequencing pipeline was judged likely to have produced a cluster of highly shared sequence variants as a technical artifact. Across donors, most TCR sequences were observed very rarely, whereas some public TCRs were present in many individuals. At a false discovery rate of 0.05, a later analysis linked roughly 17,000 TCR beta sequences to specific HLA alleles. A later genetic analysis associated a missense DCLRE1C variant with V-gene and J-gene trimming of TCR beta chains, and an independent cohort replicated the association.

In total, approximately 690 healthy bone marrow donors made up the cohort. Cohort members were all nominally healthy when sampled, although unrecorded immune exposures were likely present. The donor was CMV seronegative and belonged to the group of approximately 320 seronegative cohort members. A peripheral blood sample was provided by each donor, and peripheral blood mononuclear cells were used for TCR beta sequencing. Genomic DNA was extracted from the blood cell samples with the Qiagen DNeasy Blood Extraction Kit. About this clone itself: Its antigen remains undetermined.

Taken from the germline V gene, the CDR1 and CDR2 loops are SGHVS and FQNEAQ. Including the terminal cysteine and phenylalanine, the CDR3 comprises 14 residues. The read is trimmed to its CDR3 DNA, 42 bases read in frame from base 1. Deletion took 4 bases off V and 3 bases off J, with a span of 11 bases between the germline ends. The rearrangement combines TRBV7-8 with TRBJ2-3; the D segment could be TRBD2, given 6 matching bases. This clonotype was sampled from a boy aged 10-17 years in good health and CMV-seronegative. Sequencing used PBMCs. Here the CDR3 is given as CASSSLARTDTQYF. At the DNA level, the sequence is TGTGCCAGCAGCTCGCTAGCGAGAACAGATACGCAGTATTTT. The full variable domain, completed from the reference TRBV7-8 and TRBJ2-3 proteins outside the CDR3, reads GAGVSQSPRYKVAKRGQDVALRCDPISGHVSLFWYQQALGQGPEFLTYFQNEAQLDKSGLPSDRFFAERPEGSVSTLKIQRTQQEDSAVYLCASSSLARTDTQYFGPGTRLTVL.